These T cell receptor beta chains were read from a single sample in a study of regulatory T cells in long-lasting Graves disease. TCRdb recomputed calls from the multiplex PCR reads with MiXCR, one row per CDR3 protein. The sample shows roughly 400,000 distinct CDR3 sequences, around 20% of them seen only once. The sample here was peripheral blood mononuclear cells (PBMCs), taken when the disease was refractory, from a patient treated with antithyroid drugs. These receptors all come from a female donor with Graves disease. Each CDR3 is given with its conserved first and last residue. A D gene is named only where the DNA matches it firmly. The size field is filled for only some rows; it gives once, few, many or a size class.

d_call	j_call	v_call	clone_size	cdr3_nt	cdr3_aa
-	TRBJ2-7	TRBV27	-	TGTGCCAGCCGGCGGGGCGCGAGCTCCTACGAGCAGTACTTC	CASRRGASSYEQYF
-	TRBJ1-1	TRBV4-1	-	TGCGCCAGCAGCCAAGTGGGGCTGAACACTGAAGCTTTCTTT	CASSQVGLNTEAFF
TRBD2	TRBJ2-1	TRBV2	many	TGTGCCAGCCTCGACTTTGGGGCTAGCGGGGGGAATGAGCAGTTCTTC	CASLDFGASGGNEQFF
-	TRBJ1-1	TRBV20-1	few	TGCAGTGCTAGCGGGTGGACTGAAGCTTTCTTT	CSASGWTEAFF
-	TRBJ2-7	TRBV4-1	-	TGCGCCAGCAGCCAAGTCCGGAGACTCTTCGACGAGCAGTACTTC	CASSQVRRLFDEQYF
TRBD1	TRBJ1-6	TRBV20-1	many	TGCAGTGCTAGAGACCTACAGGGGGATAATTCACCCCTCCACTTT	CSARDLQGDNSPLHF
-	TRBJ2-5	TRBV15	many	TGTGCCACCAGCAGAGCCCTTAATGGAGAGACCCAGTACTTC	CATSRALNGETQYF
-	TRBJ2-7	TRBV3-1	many	TGTGCCAGCAGCCTGGACACCACCTACGAGCAGTACTTC	CASSLDTTYEQYF
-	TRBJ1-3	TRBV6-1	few	TGTGCCAGCACTGTCGACGCCTTCTCTGGAAACACCATATATTTT	CASTVDAFSGNTIYF
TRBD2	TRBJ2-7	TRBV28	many	TGCGCCAGCAGCTTTAGCGGGAGTTCCTACGAGCAGTACTTC	CASSFSGSSYEQYF
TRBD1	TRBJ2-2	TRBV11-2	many	TGTGCCAGCAGCCTAGGGACAGGGGGTAGGGAGCTGTTTTTT	CASSLGTGGRELFF
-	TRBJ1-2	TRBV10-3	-	TGTGCCATCAGTGATGGTGAATATGGCTACACCTTC	CAISDGEYGYTF
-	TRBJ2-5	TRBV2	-	TGTGCCAGCTACCCGACAGGATTACAAGAGACCCAGTACTTC	CASYPTGLQETQYF
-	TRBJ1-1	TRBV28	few	TGTGCCACCTCTCCTGGGGGGGGGCGGGCTGAAGCTTTCTTT	CATSPGGGRAEAFF
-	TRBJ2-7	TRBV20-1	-	TGCAGTGCTAGATCCTTCGACAATTCCTACGAGCAGTACTTC	CSARSFDNSYEQYF
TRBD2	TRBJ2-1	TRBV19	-	TGTGCCAGCACCTTAGCGGGATCCAGCGATGGGCAGTTCTTC	CASTLAGSSDGQFF
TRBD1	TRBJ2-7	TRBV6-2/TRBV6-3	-	TGTGCCAGCAGAGTCGACGGGACAGGGGGCTGGTACGAGCAGTACTTC	CASRVDGTGGWYEQYF
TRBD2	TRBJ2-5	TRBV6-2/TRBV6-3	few	TGTGCCAGCAGTTCAACATCGGGGGGGGAGACCCAGTACTTC	CASSSTSGGETQYF
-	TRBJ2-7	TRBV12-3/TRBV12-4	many	TGTGCCAGCAGTTTATGGGCAGGGTCTGGCTACGAGCAGTACTTC	CASSLWAGSGYEQYF
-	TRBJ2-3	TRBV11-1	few	TGTGCCAGCAGCTTGTTGGGGGAGCGGGATACGCAGTATTTT	CASSLLGERDTQYF
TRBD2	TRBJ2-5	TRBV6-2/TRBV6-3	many	TGTGCCAGCAGTTACTCGAGCGGGAAAGAGACCCAGTACTTC	CASSYSSGKETQYF
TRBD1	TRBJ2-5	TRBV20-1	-	TGCAGTGCTAGAGTGACTGGACAGGGGGTGGAGACCCAGTACTTC	CSARVTGQGVETQYF
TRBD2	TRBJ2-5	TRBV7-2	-	TGTGCCAGCAGCTTACTAGCGGGAGCCCGCGCGGAGACCCAGTACTTC	CASSLLAGARAETQYF
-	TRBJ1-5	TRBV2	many	TGTGCCAGCTGTCGAGACCAGCCCCAGCATTTT	CASCRDQPQHF